Sequencing of this T cell receptor beta chain was carried out in a study of T cells in Graves' hyperthyroidism and ophthalmopathy. The TCR beta CDR3 regions underwent amplification using RNA transcripts as the source. The HTBI primer set served for first-round RT-PCR of the TCR CDR3. TCRdb passed the multiplex PCR reads through MiXCR, listing each CDR3 protein once. The sample lists under 400,000 distinct CDR3 sequences, roughly 18% occurring once. Exclusion of patients followed from uncontrolled infection, other autoimmune disease, pregnancy or lactation. This clonotype was found many times. Its antigen is not known. The study's findings and limits: Model-based prediction identified ophthalmopathy a median 6.5 months prior to its onset.

CDR3 length: 16 amino acids. Germline V gene sequence: CDR1 SGHRS, CDR2 YFSETQ. J was trimmed by 4 bases and V by 5 bases; bases with no gene match: 4. Sequenced sample: blood. The TCR sequence derives from a woman between 35 and 50 years old with Graves' ophthalmopathy. The chain links TRBV5-1 to TRBJ2-6; 12 bases are a match to TRBD1. DNA for the CDR3: TGCGCCAGCAGTCCGGGACAGGGGGCCGGGGCCAACGTCCTGACTTTC. Protein product: CASSPGQGAGANVLTF.